The 31 T cell receptor beta chains below come from one sample, sequenced in a study of PD-1 blockade in classical Hodgkin lymphoma. Some clones are missing from TCRdb's copy, which holds only in-frame ones; the method was immunoSEQ multiplex PCR. The sample yields 9,500 to 15,000 clones, more than 65% seen once. Each of the patients experienced relapse following autologous stem cell transplantation, and their brentuximab vedotin exposure differed. CD4+ T cells were purified from thawed PBMCs by magnetic negative selection. Sequenced material: CD4+ T cells from blood, taken at baseline. Source of these receptors: a human donor with classical Hodgkin lymphoma.

The genes are TRBV29-1 and TRBJ1-2; D gene unclear. CDR3 size: 11 residues. Germline CDR1 is SQVTM and CDR2 is ANQGSEA. The CDR3 reads CSLGTNYGYTF. The CDR3 region has the DNA TGCAGTTTGGGGACTAACTATGGCTACACCTTC.

The CDR3 DNA follows: TGTGCCAGCAGCATGGGGCAGCGGGCAACTAATGAAAAACTGTTTTTT. Translation gives CASSMGQRATNEKLFF. The V gene is TRBV5-4, the J gene TRBJ1-4; D possibly corresponds to TRBD1 (5 bases). There are 16 residues in the CDR3. V lost 4 bases to trimming and J lost 0 bases, with 13 bases between them. Looked up from germline, CDR1 is SGHNT and CDR2 is YYREEE (reference sequence).

The V and J genes are TRBV4-1 and TRBJ1-2; D is uncertain. The germline V gene encodes CDR1 MGHRA and CDR2 YSYEKL. V lost 0 bases, J lost 7 bases, and 12 bases lay in between. The length of the CDR3 is 14 residues. The CDR3 DNA sequence: TGCGCCAGCAGCCAAGATCCTGGTTCGGGTGGCTACACCTTC. Protein sequence: CASSQDPGSGGYTF.

This sequence joins TRBV27 and TRBJ2-2; 14 bases fit TRBD2. There are 22 residues in the CDR3. V trimming: 0 bases; J trimming: 1 base; junction bases outside the gene matches: 13. The germline V gene encodes CDR1 MNHEY and CDR2 SMNVEV (reference sequence). The CDR3 sequence is CASSLSWIGLAGGLLNTGELFF. The DNA for the CDR3 is TGTGCCAGCAGTTTATCGTGGATAGGACTAGCGGGGGGCCTACTGAACACCGGGGAGCTGTTTTTT.

The chain is built from TRBV10-1 and TRBJ2-7, with 10 nucleotides matching TRBD1. Germline CDR1 is WNHNN and CDR2 is SYGVQD (reference sequence). Trimming cost V 4 bases and J 5 bases; bases outside gene matches: 5. The CDR3 is 14 amino acids. The CDR3 spells CASSGADRGNEQYF. The DNA of the CDR3 is TGCGCCAGCAGTGGGGCGGACAGGGGGAACGAGCAGTACTTC.

This chain uses TRBV19 with TRBJ1-4; 7 nucleotides match TRBD1. The CDR3 runs to 13 residues. The germline V gene encodes CDR1 LNHDA and CDR2 SQIVND (reference sequence). Trimming cost V 4 bases and J 7 bases; bases outside gene matches: 3. CDR3: CASSKGTAEKLFF. In nucleotides, the CDR3 is TGTGCCAGTAGTAAAGGGACAGCTGAAAAACTGTTTTTT. The entire variable domain, with the rest obtained from reference TRBV19 and TRBJ1-4, is as follows: DGGITQSPKYLFRKEGQNVTLSCEQNLNHDAMYWYRQDPGQGLRLIYYSQIVNDFQKGDIAEGYSVSREKKESFPLTVTSAQKNPTAFYLCASSKGTAEKLFFGSGTQLSVL.

This clone was seen a few times. V is TRBV27 and J is TRBJ1-2; D is perhaps TRBD1 (5 bases). V gave up 7 bases and J gave up 6 bases, with 18 bases separating them. The V gene's germline CDR1 is MNHEY and CDR2 SMNVEV (reference sequence). This CDR3 contains 14 residues. The CDR3 coding sequence is TGTGCCAGCAAGACCAGGGCCCAGGGAAATGGCTACACCTTC. Translated, it gives CASKTRAQGNGYTF.

The chain links TRBV6-5 to TRBJ2-7; 8 bases line up with TRBD2. The J segment lost 1 base and the V segment lost 2 bases, leaving 4 bases of the junction unmatched. CDR3 length: 15 amino acids. The germline CDR1 and CDR2 sequences are MNHEY and SVGAGI. CDR3 amino acids: CASSYGGGGSYEQYF. In DNA, the CDR3 is TGTGCCAGCAGTTACGGAGGCGGGGGGTCCTACGAGCAGTACTTC.

This chain uses TRBV5-1 with TRBJ2-5; 7 nucleotides agree with TRBD2. The DNA end is more similar to TRBJ2-7, so the J call may be wrong. CDR1 and CDR2 from the germline V gene are SGHRS and YFSETQ. The CDR3 runs 15 residues. The CDR3 spells CASSLLGGSSYEQYF. In DNA form, the CDR3 reads TGCGCCAGCAGCTTGTTGGGAGGGTCCTCCTACGAGCAGTACTTC.

The chain employs TRBV2 and TRBJ1-4; 7 bases fit TRBD1. The CDR3 consists of 14 residues. Germline V gene lookup returns CDR1 SNHLY and CDR2 FYNNEI. The V and J ends lost 4 bases and 7 bases, in that order; junction bases with no gene match: 6. CDR3 protein: CASSARGGGEKLFF. The CDR3 nucleotides read TGTGCCAGCAGTGCCAGGGGGGGCGGTGAAAAACTGTTTTTT.

CDR3 in amino acids: CSVSERYSYEQYF. DNA of the CDR3: TGCAGCGTTAGCGAGAGGTACTCCTACGAGCAGTACTTC. The chain has TRBV29-1 and TRBJ2-7; no reliable D call. Trimming removed 5 bases from V and 0 bases from J, with 11 bases in between. The length of the CDR3 is 13 residues. CDR1 and CDR2 (germline): SQVTM, ANQGSEA.

This clone was picked up a small number of times. The V gene is TRBV18, the J gene TRBJ1-6; 9 positions agree with TRBD1. The CDR3 runs to 16 residues. V lost 3 bases and J lost 8; bases outside the gene matches: 8. Looked up from germline, CDR1 is KGHSH and CDR2 is LQKENI. The CDR3 bases are TGTGCCAGCTCACCTTATCCGGGACAGGGTGATTCACCCCTCCACTTT. Translating it yields CASSPYPGQGDSPLHF. Looking up the rest from reference TRBV18 and TRBJ1-6 gives the full variable domain: NAGVMQNPRHLVRRRGQEARLRCSPMKGHSHVYWYRQLPEEGLKFMVYLQKENIIDESGMPKERFSAEFPKEGPSILRIQQVVRGDSAAYFCASSPYPGQGDSPLHFGNGTRLTVT.

The table lists this clone with a few counts. The genes are TRBV27 and TRBJ1-6; 9 nucleotides align to TRBD1. The CDR3 length is 15 residues. In germline, CDR1 is MNHEY, CDR2 SMNVEV (reference sequence). Trimming at V came to 6 bases and at J to 6 bases, leaving 6 bases not matched to a gene. This CDR3 is CASRLQGARNSPLHF. CDR3 nucleotide sequence: TGTGCCAGCAGGTTACAGGGGGCCCGTAATTCACCCCTCCACTTT.

This clone came up a few times. J is TRBJ1-2 and V is TRBV5-4; 8 bases align to TRBD1. V trimming: 4 bases; J trimming: 4 bases; junction bases outside the gene matches: 12. The CDR3 covers 16 residues. Germline-derived CDR1 and CDR2 are SGHNT and YYREEE (reference sequence). The CDR3 is CASSPIRQGILYGYTF. Written as DNA, the CDR3 is TGTGCCAGCAGCCCCATTCGACAGGGGATCCTCTATGGCTACACCTTC.

The rearrangement joins TRBV7-8 to TRBJ2-5; 12 bases align to TRBD2. The germline CDR1 and CDR2 sequences are SGHVS and FQNEAQ. The CDR3 spans 18 residues. The J segment lost 2 bases and the V segment lost 5 bases, leaving 12 bases of the junction unmatched. The CDR3 loop reads CASSPPRSTSGGQETQYF. The CDR3 nucleotides read TGTGCCAGCAGCCCGCCCCGGTCGACTAGCGGGGGTCAAGAGACCCAGTACTTC.

The chain recombines TRBV4-3 with TRBJ2-7; D is ambiguous. V lost 0 bases and J 1 base, leaving 10 bases between the germline ends. Per germline, CDR1 LGHNA and CDR2 YSLEER. The CDR3 covers 15 residues. Here the CDR3 reads CASSQDQFGSYEQYF. The CDR3 nucleotides read TGCGCCAGCAGCCAAGATCAATTTGGGTCCTACGAGCAGTACTTC.

This clone was counted a single time. The chain joins TRBV4-3 to TRBJ1-3; no firm D call. The V and J ends lost 0 bases and 0 bases respectively, with 9 bases between them. CDR3 size: 16 residues. In germline, CDR1 is LGHNA, CDR2 YSLEER. CDR3 DNA sequence: TGCGCCAGCAGCCAAGATCCTCCGGACTCTGGAAACACCATATATTTT. The encoded protein is CASSQDPPDSGNTIYF.

This clone is labeled as medium-sized. The chain couples TRBV10-3 to TRBJ1-3; the D is unclear. V shed 6 bases and J shed 1 base, with 7 bases lying between them. The V gene's germline CDR1 is ENHRY and CDR2 SYGVKD. CDR3 length equals 13 residues. CDR3 nucleotides: TGTGCCATCAGAGTCACATCTGGAAACACCATATATTTT. Its translation: CAIRVTSGNTIYF.

This sequence joins TRBV7-2 and TRBJ2-5; 9 positions agree with TRBD2. This CDR3 has 14 amino acids. The V segment lost 8 bases and the J segment 5 bases; nucleotides outside the gene matches: 9. Germline-derived CDR1 and CDR2 are SGHTA and FQGNSA. This CDR3 is CASVLRGGLETQYF. The DNA of the CDR3 is TGTGCCAGCGTCTTGCGGGGGGGCCTGGAGACCCAGTACTTC.

This clone was recorded once. V usage is TRBV6-5 and J usage is TRBJ1-2; the D is unclear. V was shortened by 6 bases and J by 0 bases, with 8 bases between the two germline ends. Looked up from germline, CDR1 is MNHEY and CDR2 is SVGAGI. This CDR3 region has 13 residues. The DNA of the CDR3 is TGTGCCAGCAGCCTTACAACTAACTATGGCTACACCTTC. Its translation: CASSLTTNYGYTF.

The V gene is TRBV5-8, the J gene TRBJ2-1, with a tentative D call TRBD1 (5 bases). V shed 4 bases and J shed 8 bases, with 19 bases lying between them. The germline gives CDR1 SGHTS, CDR2 YDEGEE. The CDR3 runs 15 residues. Here the CDR3 DNA reads TGTGCCAGCAGCCCCGAATATCAGGGAATGGATGAGCAGTTCTTC. Translation gives CASSPEYQGMDEQFF.

This clone has only one observation. The V call is TRBV27, the J call TRBJ2-5; 10 bases align to TRBD2. From germline, CDR1 is MNHEY and CDR2 SMNVEV (reference sequence). The V gene end was trimmed by 5 bases and the J gene end by 1 base; junction bases not matched to a gene: 4. This CDR3 region has 15 residues. DNA for the CDR3: TGTGCCAGCAGTCCTAGCGGGGGATTCCAAGAGACCCAGTACTTC. This codes for CASSPSGGFQETQYF.

In DNA, the CDR3 is TGTGCCACCCAGGCAGCGGCCTCCTACGAGCAGTACTTC. This codes for CATQAAASYEQYF. The chain carries TRBV7-2 and TRBJ2-7, with D perhaps matching TRBD2 (5 bases). Germline lookup yields CDR1 SGHTA and CDR2 FQGNSA. V shed 10 bases and J shed 0 bases, with 13 bases lying between them. The CDR3 runs to 13 residues.

This clone was counted a few times. The chain has TRBV7-2 and TRBJ2-7; 7 nucleotides line up with TRBD2. J was trimmed by 3 bases and V by 4 bases; bases with no gene match: 6. Germline CDR1 is SGHTA and CDR2 is FQGNSA. The CDR3 loop spans 14 amino acids. CDR3 in amino acids: CASSSSSGHYEQYF. In nucleotides, the CDR3 is TGTGCCAGCAGCTCCAGTAGCGGGCACTACGAGCAGTACTTC.

The chain combines TRBV21-1 with TRBJ2-5; the tabulated D call, TRBD1, remains unverified against the DNA. TRBV21-1 counts as a pseudogene. CDR3 length: 17 residues. For the CDR3, the DNA is TGTGCCAGCAGCAAAGCGCTGAGGGGGCGGACGCAAGAGACCCAGTACTTC. Translated: CASSKALRGRTQETQYF.

This clone was detected once. The V gene is TRBV19, the J gene TRBJ2-3, with 8 bases fitting TRBD2. Per germline, CDR1 LNHDA and CDR2 SQIVND (reference sequence). The CDR3 runs 14 residues. Trimming cost V 3 bases and J 5 bases; bases outside gene matches: 4. The CDR3: CASSIGGAEDTQYF. In DNA, the CDR3 is TGTGCCAGTAGTATCGGGGGGGCTGAAGATACGCAGTATTTT.

The chain employs TRBV6-1 and TRBJ2-7; 12 bases fit TRBD1. From germline, CDR1 is MNHNS and CDR2 SASEGT. V shed 4 bases, J shed 7 bases, and the junction held 14 bases outside the gene matches. This CDR3 is 17 amino acids long. The CDR3 loop reads CASSAQPGTGGAGEQYF. The CDR3, as DNA: TGTGCCAGCAGTGCTCAACCCGGGACAGGGGGCGCGGGGGAGCAGTACTTC.

V gene TRBV19 combines with J gene TRBJ2-7; D gene uncertain. The V end lost 0 bases, the J end lost 5 bases, and 8 bases lay between the germline ends. The CDR3 sequence is 13 residues long. Per germline, CDR1 LNHDA and CDR2 SQIVND (reference sequence). The DNA of the CDR3 is TGTGCCAGTAGTATAGATGGGTTGGACGAGCAGTACTTC. It specifies CASSIDGLDEQYF.

The sample holds a few counts of this clone. The rearrangement joins TRBV5-7 to TRBJ1-6, with TRBD1 identical over 7 bases. TRBV5-7 is given ORF status, its function remaining uncertain. The ends lost 0 bases at V and 5 bases at J; junction bases unmatched: 5. CDR3 length equals 16 residues. The CDR3 DNA reads TGTGCCAGCAGCTTGGCCGACAGGGAGGATAATTCACCCCTCCACTTT. Translated: CASSLADREDNSPLHF.

CDR3 residues: CASSIGRGVREQFF. The CDR3 bases are TGTGCCAGTAGTATAGGCAGGGGAGTTCGGGAGCAGTTCTTC. The V and J genes are TRBV19 and TRBJ2-1; D may be TRBD1 (6 bases). Per the germline V gene, CDR1 is LNHDA and CDR2 is SQIVND (reference sequence). There are 14 residues in the CDR3. V lost 1 base and J lost 10, with 14 bases in between.

The CDR3 is CASSRRGAERDSPLHF. The CDR3 coding sequence is TGTGCCAGCAGTCGTCGGGGGGCTGAAAGAGATTCACCCCTCCACTTT. The J gene is TRBJ1-6, the V gene TRBV5-4, with a possible D match to TRBD1 (6 bases). Germline V gene data show CDR1 as SGHNT and CDR2 as YYREEE (reference sequence). The CDR3 sequence is 16 residues long. The germline V and J ends were trimmed by 5 bases and 8 bases, with 20 bases remaining between them.